The clone carrying this T cell receptor (beta chain) was seen ten or more times. The sample originates from a study of T-cell reconstitution after alpha-beta-depleted transplantation in children. A TCRbeta library incorporating unique molecular identifiers was prepared. MiXCR, run by TCRdb on the PCR reads, gives a single entry per CDR3 protein. Of hundreds of thousands of distinct CDR3 sequences in the sample, around 16% were seen once. V was pared by 4 bases and J by 0 bases, with 10 bases between. The CDR3 loop spans 14 amino acids. CDR1 is ENHRY and CDR2 is SYGVKD in the germline V gene. The chain couples TRBV10-3 to TRBJ2-7, with D perhaps matching TRBD1 or TRBD2 (6 bases each). This sequence was found in a human donor who donated a stem cell graft to a child with acute myeloid leukemia. Here the sequenced sample was PBMCs from the stem cell graft donor, taken from the stem cell graft. CDR3 loop: CAISGGAGSYEQYF. In DNA, the CDR3 is TGTGCCATCAGTGGGGGGGCCGGCTCCTACGAGCAGTACTTC.